This TCR beta chain appears in the sequencing data of a study of Ad26.COV2.S vaccination and SARS-CoV-2 variants. Study-level information: The study gave Ad26.COV2.S intramuscularly, once or twice 56 days apart. Findings and limits, study-wide: Researchers cautioned that TCR breadth and depth analyses may have underestimated total T cell responses. Measurement of non-spike TCR breadth gave similar results in vaccine and placebo recipients.

Here immunoSEQ multiplex PCR was the method, and the copy in TCRdb shows in-frame clones only, minus some. The sample shows fewer than 400,000 clones, approximately 89% of them seen only once. Germline loops: CDR1 SGHDT, CDR2 YYEEEE. With 1 base removed from V and 2 bases from J, the gap between germline ends came to 10 bases. The CDR3 is 14 residues long. A remark on this clone: Its antigen is as yet unknown.

Indicated treatment: some 19 received Ad26.COV2.S at low or high dose, single or two shots; roughly five received placebo; per-sample allocation not given. Collection of samples fell on day 63 after the first vaccine or placebo injection. This chain links TRBV5-6 with TRBJ2-7; D gene ambiguous. The input for sequencing was peripheral blood, taken in a trial of Ad26.COV2.S vaccine versus placebo. The receptor comes from a person between 18 and 65 years old who received the Ad26.COV2.S COVID-19 vaccine or a placebo. CDR3 in DNA: TGTGCCAGCAGCTTGTTGGTTAGGCCCTACGAGCAGTACTTC. Its translation is CASSLLVRPYEQYF.